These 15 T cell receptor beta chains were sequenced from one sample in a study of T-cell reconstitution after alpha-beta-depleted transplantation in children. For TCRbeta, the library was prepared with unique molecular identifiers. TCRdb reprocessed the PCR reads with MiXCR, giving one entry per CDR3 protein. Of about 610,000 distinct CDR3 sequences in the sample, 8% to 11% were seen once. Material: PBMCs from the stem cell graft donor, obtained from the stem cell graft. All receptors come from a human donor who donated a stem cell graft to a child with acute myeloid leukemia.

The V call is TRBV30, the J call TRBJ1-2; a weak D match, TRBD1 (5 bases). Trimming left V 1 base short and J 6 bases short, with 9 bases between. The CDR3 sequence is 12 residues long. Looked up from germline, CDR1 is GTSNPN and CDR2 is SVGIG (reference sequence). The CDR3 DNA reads TGTGCCTGGAGTGCAGGGTATAATGGCTACACCTTC. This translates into CAWSAGYNGYTF.

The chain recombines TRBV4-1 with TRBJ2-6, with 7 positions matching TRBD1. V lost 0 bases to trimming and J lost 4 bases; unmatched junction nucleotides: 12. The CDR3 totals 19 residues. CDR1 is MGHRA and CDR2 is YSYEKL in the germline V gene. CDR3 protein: CASSQEHHTGAPGANVLTF. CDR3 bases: TGCGCCAGCAGCCAAGAACATCATACAGGGGCCCCCGGGGCCAACGTCCTGACTTTC.

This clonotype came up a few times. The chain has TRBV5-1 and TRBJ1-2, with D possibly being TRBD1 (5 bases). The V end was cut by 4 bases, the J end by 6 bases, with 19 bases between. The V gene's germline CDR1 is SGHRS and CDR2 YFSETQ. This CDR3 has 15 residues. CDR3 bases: TGCGCCAGCAGCGAGACAGATTTTGGGAGAGATGGCTACACCTTC. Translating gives CASSETDFGRDGYTF.

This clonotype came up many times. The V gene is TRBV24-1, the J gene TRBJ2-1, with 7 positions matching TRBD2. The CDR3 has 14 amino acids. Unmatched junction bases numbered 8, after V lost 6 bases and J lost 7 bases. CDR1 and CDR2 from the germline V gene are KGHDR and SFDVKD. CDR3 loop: CATSSSLARNEQFF. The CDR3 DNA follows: TGTGCCACCAGTTCCTCACTAGCGAGAAATGAGCAGTTCTTC.

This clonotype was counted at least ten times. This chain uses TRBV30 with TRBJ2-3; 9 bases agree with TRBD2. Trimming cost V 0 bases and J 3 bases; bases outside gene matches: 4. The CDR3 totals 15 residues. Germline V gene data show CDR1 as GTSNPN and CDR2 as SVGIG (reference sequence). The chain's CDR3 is CAWSVLAGATDTQYF. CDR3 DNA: TGTGCCTGGAGTGTATTAGCGGGAGCGACAGATACGCAGTATTTT.

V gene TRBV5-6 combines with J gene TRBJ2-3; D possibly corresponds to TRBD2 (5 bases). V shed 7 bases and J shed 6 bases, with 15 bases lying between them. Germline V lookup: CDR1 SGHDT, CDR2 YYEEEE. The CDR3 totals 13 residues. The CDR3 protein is CASVLLGSDTQYF. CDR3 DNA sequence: TGTGCCAGCGTTTTACTAGGGTCGGATACGCAGTATTTT.

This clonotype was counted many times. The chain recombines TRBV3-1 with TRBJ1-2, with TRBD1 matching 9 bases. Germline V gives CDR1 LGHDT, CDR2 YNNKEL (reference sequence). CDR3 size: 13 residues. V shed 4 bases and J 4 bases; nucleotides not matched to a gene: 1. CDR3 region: CASSLTGGYGYTF. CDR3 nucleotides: TGTGCCAGCAGCCTGACAGGGGGCTATGGCTACACCTTC.

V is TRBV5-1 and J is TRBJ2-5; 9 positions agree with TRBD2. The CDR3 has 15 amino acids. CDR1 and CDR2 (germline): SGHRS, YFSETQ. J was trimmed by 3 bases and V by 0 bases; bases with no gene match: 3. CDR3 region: CASSLVASGEETQYF. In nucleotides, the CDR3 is TGCGCCAGCAGCTTGGTGGCTAGCGGGGAAGAGACCCAGTACTTC.

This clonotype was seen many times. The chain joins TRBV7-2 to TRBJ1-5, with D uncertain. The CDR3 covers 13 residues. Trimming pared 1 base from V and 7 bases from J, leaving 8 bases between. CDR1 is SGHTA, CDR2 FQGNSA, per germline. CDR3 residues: CASSLVRSQPQHF. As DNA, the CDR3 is TGTGCCAGCAGCTTAGTCAGGAGCCAGCCCCAGCATTTT.

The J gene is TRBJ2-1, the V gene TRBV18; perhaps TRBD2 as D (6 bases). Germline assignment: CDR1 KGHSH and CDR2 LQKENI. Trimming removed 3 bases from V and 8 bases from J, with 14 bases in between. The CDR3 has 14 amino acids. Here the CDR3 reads CASSPQPRGDEQFF. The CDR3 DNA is TGTGCCAGCTCACCGCAGCCGCGGGGTGATGAGCAGTTCTTC.

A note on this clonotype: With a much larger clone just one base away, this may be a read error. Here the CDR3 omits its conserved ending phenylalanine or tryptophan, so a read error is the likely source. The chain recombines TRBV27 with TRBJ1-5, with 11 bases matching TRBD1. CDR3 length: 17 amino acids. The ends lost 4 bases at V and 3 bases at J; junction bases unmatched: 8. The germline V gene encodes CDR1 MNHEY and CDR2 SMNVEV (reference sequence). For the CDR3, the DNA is TGTGCCAGCAGTTACCTCGGGACAGGGGGGAACAATCAGCCCCAGCATCTT. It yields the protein CASSYLGTGGNNQPQHL.

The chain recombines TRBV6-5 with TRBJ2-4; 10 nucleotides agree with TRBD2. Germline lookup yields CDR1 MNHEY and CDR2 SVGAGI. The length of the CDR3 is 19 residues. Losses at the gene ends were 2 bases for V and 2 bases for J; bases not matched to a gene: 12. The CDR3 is CASSYAGRRAGGPKNIQYF. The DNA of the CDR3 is TGTGCCAGCAGTTACGCAGGTCGGAGAGCGGGAGGGCCCAAAAACATTCAGTACTTC.

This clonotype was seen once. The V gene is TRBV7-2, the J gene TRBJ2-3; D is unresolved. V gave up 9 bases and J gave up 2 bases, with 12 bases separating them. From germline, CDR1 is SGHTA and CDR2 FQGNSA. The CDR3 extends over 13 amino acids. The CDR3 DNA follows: TGTGCCAGGAGCCCTGGGCACACAGATACGCAGTATTTT. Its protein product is CARSPGHTDTQYF.

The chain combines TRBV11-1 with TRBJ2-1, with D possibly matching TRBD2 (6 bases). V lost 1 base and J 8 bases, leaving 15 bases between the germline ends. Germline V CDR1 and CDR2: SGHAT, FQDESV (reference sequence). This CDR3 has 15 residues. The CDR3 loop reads CASSLEDYTAHEQFF. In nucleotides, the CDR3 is TGTGCCAGCAGCTTAGAGGACTATACCGCCCATGAGCAGTTCTTC. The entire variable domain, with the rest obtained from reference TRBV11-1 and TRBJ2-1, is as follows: EAEVAQSPRYKITEKSQAVAFWCDPISGHATLYWYRQILGQGPELLVQFQDESVVDDSQLPKDRFSAERLKGVDSTLKIQPAELGDSAMYLCASSLEDYTAHEQFFGPGTRLTVL.

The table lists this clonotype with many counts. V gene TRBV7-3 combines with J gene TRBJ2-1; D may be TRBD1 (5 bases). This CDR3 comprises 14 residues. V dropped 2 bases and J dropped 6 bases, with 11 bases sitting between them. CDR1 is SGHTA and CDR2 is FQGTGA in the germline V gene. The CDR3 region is CASSLLAGPNEQFF. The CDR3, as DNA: TGTGCCAGCAGCTTATTAGCAGGGCCCAATGAGCAGTTCTTC. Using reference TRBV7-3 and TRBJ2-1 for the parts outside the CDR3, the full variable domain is GAGVSQTPSNKVTEKGKYVELRCDPISGHTALYWYRQSLGQGPEFLIYFQGTGAADDSGLPNDRFFAVRPEGSVSTLKIQRTERGDSAVYLCASSLLAGPNEQFFGPGTRLTVL.